The present T cell receptor (beta chain) was sequenced within a study of T cells in Graves' hyperthyroidism and ophthalmopathy. Broader study findings: In simple terms, a model built on 13 V-J features told ophthalmopathy apart from stable hyperthyroidism.

V dropped 4 bases and J dropped 5 bases, with 9 bases sitting between them. CDR3 size: 11 residues. Germline V gene sequence: CDR1 SQVTM, CDR2 ANQGSEA. TCR beta CDR3 regions were amplified from RNA. The HTBI set primed first-round TCR CDR3 RT-PCR. TCRdb recomputed calls from the multiplex PCR reads with MiXCR, one row per CDR3 protein. This sample has hundreds of thousands of distinct CDR3 sequences, with 45% found just once. The table lists this clonotype with many counts. Its antigen remains unknown. Input material: peripheral blood or thyroid tissue (not recorded which). The rearrangement links TRBV29-1 to TRBJ2-7; D call uncertain. The sequence derives from an adult man with Graves' disease, either hyperthyroidism or ophthalmopathy (not recorded which). CDR3 protein: CSVGLLHEQYF. DNA for the CDR3: TGCAGCGTTGGATTGCTCCACGAGCAGTACTTC.